The 30 T cell receptor beta chains reported below all come from one sample, sequenced in a study of shared T cell receptors in the human thymus. Produced via immunoSEQ multiplex PCR; TCRdb's table is partial and in-frame only. The sample consists of 55,000 to 80,000 clones, 90% to 95% of them appearing once. Sequencing was performed on thymocytes. All receptors derive from a human donor.

The rearrangement joins TRBV21-1 to TRBJ2-4; the table calls TRBD1, which could not be checked here. TRBV21-1 is an annotated pseudogene. The CDR3 is 13 amino acids. CDR3 sequence: CASRPWTANIQYF. The DNA of the CDR3 is TGTGCCAGCAGGCCTTGGACAGCCAACATTCAGTACTTC.

This clone appeared a single time. V is TRBV5-4 and J is TRBJ2-2, with 14 bases that match TRBD2. The V and J ends lost 1 base and 4 bases, in that order; junction bases with no gene match: 6. CDR1 is SGHNT, CDR2 YYREEE, per germline (reference sequence). The CDR3 consists of 18 residues. The CDR3 region is CASSLKRTSGGRTGELFF. The DNA for the CDR3 is TGTGCCAGCAGCTTGAAGCGGACTAGCGGGGGGCGCACCGGGGAGCTGTTTTTT.

The gene calls are TRBV5-1 and TRBJ2-5, with TRBD1 identical over 8 bases. V dropped 4 bases and J dropped 3; count of bases not matched to a gene: 2. This CDR3 is 13 amino acids long. CDR1 is SGHRS and CDR2 is YFSETQ in the germline V gene. CDR3 protein: CASSPDREETQYF. CDR3 DNA sequence: TGCGCCAGCAGCCCGGACAGGGAAGAGACCCAGTACTTC. Drawing the rest from reference TRBV5-1 and TRBJ2-5, the complete variable domain is KAGVTQTPRYLIKTRGQQVTLSCSPISGHRSVSWYQQTPGQGLQFLFEYFSETQRNKGNFPGRFSGRQFSNSRSEMNVSTLELGDSALYLCASSPDREETQYFGPGTRLLVL.

This CDR3 reads CASSPWGGGGNTGELFF. As DNA, the CDR3 is TGTGCCAGCAGTCCATGGGGGGGCGGCGGGAACACCGGGGAGCTGTTTTTT. The rearrangement joins TRBV7-6 to TRBJ2-2; possibly TRBD2 for D (7 bases). This CDR3 contains 17 residues. Germline V CDR1 and CDR2: SGHVS, FNYEAQ. Trimming stripped 6 bases from V and 1 base from J, with 18 bases between. Supplemented by reference TRBV7-6 and TRBJ2-2, the full variable domain reads GAGVSQSPRYKVTKRGQDVALRCDPISGHVSLYWYRQALGQGPEFLTYFNYEAQQDKSGLPNDRFSAERPEGSISTLTIQRTEQRDSAMYRCASSPWGGGGNTGELFFGEGSRLTVL.

CDR3: CASNPGQVDQPQHF. CDR3 sequence (DNA): TGTGCCAGTAACCCGGGACAGGTGGATCAGCCCCAGCATTTT. The V and J genes are TRBV19 and TRBJ1-5; 8 bases fit TRBD1. This CDR3 spans 14 amino acids. The germline gives CDR1 LNHDA, CDR2 SQIVND (reference sequence). The junction had 7 bases not matched to a gene; V was cut back by 7 bases and J by 5 bases.

V is TRBV9 and J is TRBJ2-3, with TRBD2 matching over 12 bases. V was pared by 4 bases and J by 0 bases, with 6 bases of the junction left unmatched. The germline V gene has CDR1 SGDLS and CDR2 YYNGEE. This CDR3 spans 17 amino acids. The CDR3 nucleotides read TGTGCCAGCAGCCCCAGACTAGCGGGGGATAGCACAGATACGCAGTATTTT. Translation: CASSPRLAGDSTDTQYF.

The CDR3 bases are TGTGCCAGTAGTACGCCCCGGGACAACACCACAGATACGCAGTATTTT. Translation: CASSTPRDNTTDTQYF. The chain employs TRBV19 and TRBJ2-3, with D possibly TRBD1 on 6 matching bases. CDR1 is LNHDA, CDR2 SQIVND, per germline (reference sequence). V was shortened by 4 bases and J by 2 bases, with 16 bases between the two germline ends. The CDR3 is made up of 16 amino acids.

The chain uses TRBV28 and TRBJ2-2; TRBD2 matches 10 bases. The germline CDR1 and CDR2 sequences are MDHEN and SYDVKM. This CDR3 has 16 amino acids. V was clipped by 6 bases and J by 2 bases; unmatched bases: 6. The CDR3 DNA sequence: TGTGCCAGCAGAGGGGCTAGCGGGGGAAACACCGGGGAGCTGTTTTTT. This sequence encodes CASRGASGGNTGELFF.

CDR3 sequence: CASSQSIEGGHQETQYF. The DNA of the CDR3 is TGCGCCAGCAGCCAATCGATAGAGGGGGGCCACCAAGAGACCCAGTACTTC. This chain joins TRBV4-1 and TRBJ2-5; possibly TRBD1 or TRBD2 for D (6 bases each). Germline-derived CDR1 and CDR2 are MGHRA and YSYEKL. Trimming removed 2 bases from V and 0 bases from J, with 16 bases in between. The CDR3 runs to 17 residues.

The genes are TRBV11-3 and TRBJ2-4; 14 nucleotides match TRBD2. The CDR3 sequence is 16 residues long. Germline lookup yields CDR1 SGHNT and CDR2 YENEEA. J lost 9 bases, V lost 5 bases, and 9 bases had no gene match. CDR3 residues: CASSLGTSGGPVIQYF. The DNA for the CDR3 is TGTGCCAGCAGCCTCGGGACTAGCGGGGGCCCGGTCATTCAGTACTTC.

The chain couples TRBV25-1 to TRBJ2-3, with 10 positions matching TRBD1. Losses at the gene ends were 5 bases for V and 1 base for J; bases not matched to a gene: 6. The CDR3 totals 16 residues. Germline lookup yields CDR1 MGHDK and CDR2 SYGVNS. The CDR3 sequence: CASSPPGQGRTDTQYF. The DNA of the CDR3 is TGTGCCAGCAGTCCACCGGGACAGGGGCGCACAGATACGCAGTATTTT.

J is TRBJ2-3 and V is TRBV4-3; TRBD2 aligns across 11 bases. J was trimmed by 0 bases and V by 2 bases; bases with no gene match: 19. The CDR3 runs 22 residues. The germline V gene encodes CDR1 LGHNA and CDR2 YSLEER. For the CDR3, the DNA is TGCGCCAGCAGCCAATGTCCTAGCGGGGGGCCTAAAAGGGGGCCTAGCACAGATACGCAGTATTTT. It codes for CASSQCPSGGPKRGPSTDTQYF.

The V call is TRBV4-1, the J call TRBJ2-5; 10 bases align to TRBD2. Germline V gene lookup returns CDR1 MGHRA and CDR2 YSYEKL. The V and J ends lost 0 bases and 4 bases, in that order; junction bases with no gene match: 2. CDR3 length equals 15 residues. CDR3 nucleotide sequence: TGCGCCAGCAGCCAAGAGTTAGCGGGGGGAGAGACCCAGTACTTC. It yields the protein CASSQELAGGETQYF.

The chain combines TRBV10-3 with TRBJ2-7; D possibly corresponds to TRBD2 (6 bases). The germline V and J ends were trimmed by 6 bases and 6 bases, with 21 bases remaining between them. This CDR3 contains 15 residues. Germline CDR1 ENHRY, CDR2 SYGVKD. The CDR3 DNA follows: TGTGCCATCAGCAATACCCTAGCGCCCCCCGGCGAGCAGTACTTC. It yields the protein CAISNTLAPPGEQYF.

The chain employs TRBV14 and TRBJ1-2; D possibly corresponds to TRBD1 (6 bases). V dropped 1 base and J dropped 4 bases, with 10 bases sitting between them. Germline assignment: CDR1 SGHDN and CDR2 FVKESK. This CDR3 contains 14 residues. DNA of the CDR3: TGTGCCAGCAGCCAAGCGAAAGGGGGCTATGGCTACACCTTC. Protein: CASSQAKGGYGYTF.

The chain combines TRBV2 with TRBJ2-7; 8 bases map to TRBD2. The CDR3 has 16 amino acids. CDR1 is SNHLY and CDR2 is FYNNEI in the germline V gene. The junction had 15 bases not matched to a gene; V was cut back by 8 bases and J by 3 bases. The chain's CDR3 is CASLASGWGAGYEQYF. CDR3 nucleotide sequence: TGTGCCAGCCTGGCTAGCGGGTGGGGTGCGGGCTACGAGCAGTACTTC.

This rearrangement joins TRBV5-1 to TRBJ1-1, with TRBD1 matching 9 bases. Losses at the gene ends were 0 bases for V and 4 bases for J; bases not matched to a gene: 7. The CDR3 spans 16 residues. Germline CDR1 reads SGHRS; CDR2 reads YFSETQ. CDR3 amino acids: CASSLVQGARSTEAFF. CDR3 DNA: TGCGCCAGCAGCTTGGTACAGGGGGCTAGGAGCACTGAAGCTTTCTTT.

To note about this clone: Germline and junction disagree at one end, which may indicate a read error. This chain uses TRBV19 with TRBJ1-2; maybe TRBD1 (6 bases). The germline V gene encodes CDR1 LNHDA and CDR2 SQIVND (reference sequence). The CDR3 contains 14 residues. The CDR3: CASSIVEIATGEGF. The DNA for the CDR3 is TGTGCCAGTAGTATTGTGGAGATCGCGACAGGCGAAGGGTTC. Drawing the rest from reference TRBV19 and TRBJ1-2, the complete variable domain is DGGITQSPKYLFRKEGQNVTLSCEQNLNHDAMYWYRQDPGQGLRLIYYSQIVNDFQKGDIAEGYSVSREKKESFPLTVTSAQKNPTAFYLCASSIVEIATGEGFGSGTRLTVV.

The chain uses TRBV6-6 and TRBJ1-4; D possibly corresponds to TRBD1 (5 bases). Germline V lookup: CDR1 MNHNY, CDR2 SVGAGI (reference sequence). Trimming pared 4 bases from V and 5 bases from J, leaving 14 bases between. The CDR3 has 15 residues. DNA of the CDR3: TGTGCCAGCAGTTCGTCGGGGCGACGGAATGAAAAACTGTTTTTT. Translating gives CASSSSGRRNEKLFF.

J is TRBJ2-5 and V is TRBV4-2; D uncertain. The CDR3 is 15 residues long. Trimming pared 0 bases from V and 5 bases from J, leaving 13 bases between. The germline V gene encodes CDR1 LGHNA and CDR2 YNFKEQ. The CDR3 here is CASSQESRVRETQYF. The CDR3 nucleotides are TGTGCCAGCAGCCAAGAGTCTCGGGTACGGGAGACCCAGTACTTC.

The rearrangement links TRBV7-2 to TRBJ2-1; no firm D call. This CDR3 region has 16 residues. Trimming removed 1 base at V and 0 bases at J, with 10 bases between. Germline V CDR1 and CDR2: SGHTA, FQGNSA. The CDR3 is CASSLVGVCSYNEQFF. The CDR3 DNA sequence: TGTGCCAGCAGCTTAGTCGGTGTCTGCTCCTACAATGAGCAGTTCTTC.

The CDR3, as DNA: TGCGCCAGCAGCCAAGATCCCCCCGGGAGCCACGAGCAGTACTTC. It encodes CASSQDPPGSHEQYF. The gene calls are TRBV4-3 and TRBJ2-7, with D possibly matching TRBD2 (6 bases). The CDR3 has 15 residues. The V end lost 0 bases, the J end lost 5 bases, and 14 bases lay between the germline ends. CDR1 LGHNA and CDR2 YSLEER come from the germline V gene.

This chain links TRBV4-3 with TRBJ2-1; the D gene is possibly TRBD1 (5 bases). Germline V gives CDR1 LGHNA, CDR2 YSLEER. The CDR3 has 21 residues. Trimming left V 0 bases short and J 0 bases short, with 24 bases between. CDR3 sequence: CASSQETLPRGFLSSYNEQFF. The CDR3 DNA reads TGCGCCAGCAGCCAAGAGACTCTTCCAAGGGGCTTTTTGAGCTCCTACAATGAGCAGTTCTTC.

The chain joins TRBV5-1 to TRBJ1-1; D is ambiguous. Trimming took off 1 base at V and 1 base at J, with 14 bases between the two ends. The germline V gene has CDR1 SGHRS and CDR2 YFSETQ. This CDR3 spans 16 amino acids. As DNA, the CDR3 is TGCGCCAGCAGCTTGAATCCGGCAGACCGGAACACTGAAGCTTTCTTT. This codes for CASSLNPADRNTEAFF. Looking up the rest from reference TRBV5-1 and TRBJ1-1 gives the full variable domain: KAGVTQTPRYLIKTRGQQVTLSCSPISGHRSVSWYQQTPGQGLQFLFEYFSETQRNKGNFPGRFSGRQFSNSRSEMNVSTLELGDSALYLCASSLNPADRNTEAFFGQGTRLTVV.

The chain couples TRBV6-6 to TRBJ1-2; D is unclear. Germline CDR1 is MNHNY and CDR2 is SVGAGI (reference sequence). This CDR3 contains 13 residues. Trimming removed 2 bases from V and 5 bases from J, with 9 bases in between. CDR3 sequence reads: CASSYISGYGYTF. DNA for the CDR3: TGTGCCAGCAGTTACATCTCCGGGTATGGCTACACCTTC.

The genes are TRBV4-1 and TRBJ1-3; 12 positions match TRBD1. Per germline, CDR1 MGHRA and CDR2 YSYEKL. Losses at the gene ends were 5 bases for V and 4 bases for J; bases not matched to a gene: 18. CDR3 length: 20 amino acids. CDR3 residues: CASSLPPGQGARLTGNTIYF. The CDR3, as DNA: TGCGCCAGCAGCTTACCCCCGGGACAGGGGGCGCGTTTGACGGGAAACACCATATATTTT.

This chain uses TRBV7-2 with TRBJ2-7; D remains unclear. Trimming took off 1 base at V and 6 bases at J, with 28 bases between the two ends. Germline V gene sequence: CDR1 SGHTA, CDR2 FQGNSA. This CDR3 region has 19 residues. This chain's CDR3 is CASSLGFPATITPRGEQYF. DNA for the CDR3: TGTGCCAGCAGCTTAGGGTTTCCAGCGACGATTACCCCTCGCGGCGAGCAGTACTTC. Full variable domain (rest looked up from reference TRBV7-2 and TRBJ2-7): GAGVSQSPSNKVTEKGKDVELRCDPISGHTALYWYRQSLGQGLEFLIYFQGNSAPDKSGLPSDRFSAERTGGSVSTLTIQRTQQEDSAVYLCASSLGFPATITPRGEQYFGPGTRLTVT.

The J gene is TRBJ1-3, the V gene TRBV12-5; 7 bases align to TRBD1. V was pared by 6 bases and J by 0 bases, with 11 bases of the junction left unmatched. The CDR3 spans 17 residues. From germline, CDR1 is LGHNT and CDR2 FRNRAP. The CDR3 loop reads CASGDVDRQGSGNTIYF. For the CDR3, the DNA is TGTGCTAGTGGGGACGTTGACCGACAGGGCTCTGGAAACACCATATATTTT.

The chain links TRBV5-1 to TRBJ2-7; no reliable D call. The CDR3 runs 15 residues. The V gene's germline CDR1 is SGHRS and CDR2 YFSETQ. Trimming shortened V by 0 bases and J by 3 bases, and 13 bases separated the two germline ends. The CDR3 sequence is CASSLGRSSDYEQYF. CDR3 bases: TGCGCCAGCAGCTTGGGGCGGTCATCTGACTACGAGCAGTACTTC.

The J gene is TRBJ2-1, the V gene TRBV7-3; D might be TRBD2 (7 bases). V shed 5 bases and J shed 3 bases, with 23 bases lying between them. Per germline, CDR1 SGHTA and CDR2 FQGTGA. This CDR3 has 18 amino acids. As DNA, the CDR3 is TGTGCCAGCAGCCCTTACATCTTCCGGGGGGCAAACTACAATGAGCAGTTCTTC. Its translation: CASSPYIFRGANYNEQFF.